A single sample gave rise to the 30 T cell receptor beta chains below, sequenced in a study of blood T cells in healthy people across ages. A second PCR, run for about 7 to 11 cycles, used a sample-barcoded 5' primer plus a J-beta primer mix. TCRdb passed the 5' RACE reads through MiXCR, listing each CDR3 protein once. The sample carries around 1,500,000 distinct CDR3 sequences, approximately 38% recorded once. Sequencing was carried out using blood. Every receptor here comes from a woman younger than 35 in good health.

The sample holds one count of this clonotype. The V gene is TRBV20-1, the J gene TRBJ2-2; TRBD1 agrees at 9 bases. The CDR3 sequence is 15 residues long. V lost 1 base to trimming and J lost 5 bases; unmatched junction nucleotides: 5. Germline V gene sequence: CDR1 DFQATT, CDR2 SNEGSKA (reference sequence). CDR3 residues: CSARGRGTGTGELFF. Written as DNA, the CDR3 is TGCAGTGCTAGAGGCCGCGGGACAGGGACCGGGGAGCTGTTTTTT.

The V and J genes are TRBV27 and TRBJ2-3; 13 bases align to TRBD2. Germline V CDR1 and CDR2: MNHEY, SMNVEV (reference sequence). The CDR3 runs to 17 residues. The junction had 8 bases not matched to a gene; V was cut back by 5 bases and J by 3 bases. The CDR3 is CASSPRTSGRGTDTQYF. The CDR3 DNA follows: TGTGCCAGCAGTCCCCGGACTAGCGGGAGAGGAACAGATACGCAGTATTTT.

The CDR3 sequence: CATRGGIDNEQFF. The DNA of the CDR3 is TGTGCCACCCGGGGGGGGATAGACAATGAGCAGTTCTTC. The chain employs TRBV6-6 and TRBJ2-1; 8 positions match TRBD2. J gave up 5 bases and V 10 bases, and 7 bases lay outside the gene matches. This CDR3 region has 13 residues. The germline V gene encodes CDR1 MNHNY and CDR2 SVGAGI (reference sequence).

The J gene is TRBJ2-7, the V gene TRBV6-6; D could derive from TRBD1 or TRBD2 (5 bases each). Trimming cost V 2 bases and J 3 bases, with 17 bases left between them. CDR1 and CDR2 (germline): MNHNY, SVGAGI (reference sequence). This CDR3 comprises 16 residues. The CDR3 DNA is TGTGCCAGCAGTTACGGTGGCGAGAGGGGAAACTACGAGCAGTACTTC. This encodes CASSYGGERGNYEQYF.

The rearrangement uses TRBV27 and TRBJ1-1; D might be TRBD1 (5 bases). The germline gives CDR1 MNHEY, CDR2 SMNVEV (reference sequence). The CDR3 runs to 11 residues. Between the trimmed V and J ends, which lost 8 bases and 4 bases, there was a span of 8 bases. Here the CDR3 DNA reads TGTGCCAGCGCAGGGAGCACTGAAGCTTTCTTT. It encodes CASAGSTEAFF.

The chain couples TRBV20-1 to TRBJ1-2, with 9 bases matching TRBD1. The CDR3 consists of 15 residues. The junction had 13 bases not matched to a gene; V was cut back by 5 bases and J by 6 bases. CDR1 and CDR2 from the germline V gene are DFQATT and SNEGSKA (reference sequence). CDR3 sequence (DNA): TGCAGTGCTGAGACCGGGACAGGGCTTTGGAATGGCTACACCTTC. Its protein is CSAETGTGLWNGYTF.

The rearrangement uses TRBV20-1 and TRBJ2-7; D not resolved. Between the trimmed V and J ends, which lost 1 base and 3 bases, there was a span of 10 bases. The CDR3 sequence is 13 residues long. CDR1 is DFQATT, CDR2 SNEGSKA, per germline (reference sequence). CDR3 sequence (DNA): TGCAGTGCTAGAGCGGACGGATACTACGAGCAGTACTTC. This gives the protein CSARADGYYEQYF.

There are a few counts of this clonotype. The chain links TRBV20-1 to TRBJ2-7; no firm D call. This CDR3 is built from 15 residues. Trimming removed 4 bases from V and 4 bases from J, with 20 bases in between. Germline CDR1 is DFQATT and CDR2 is SNEGSKA (reference sequence). The CDR3: CSAKPDGTAGYEQYF. The DNA for the CDR3 is TGCAGTGCTAAACCAGACGGCACCGCCGGTTACGAGCAGTACTTC.

V and J are TRBV27 and TRBJ2-1; D remains unclear. CDR3 length: 13 amino acids. Trimming took off 5 bases at V and 4 bases at J, with 9 bases between the two ends. Germline V gene lookup returns CDR1 MNHEY and CDR2 SMNVEV (reference sequence). The CDR3: CASSMAGYNEQFF. Written as DNA, the CDR3 is TGTGCCAGCAGTATGGCAGGATACAATGAGCAGTTCTTC.

This clonotype has only a few counts. The chain links TRBV10-3 to TRBJ2-5; D assignment may be TRBD1 or TRBD2 (5 bases each). The germline V gene has CDR1 ENHRY and CDR2 SYGVKD. CDR3 size: 14 residues. Trimming took off 3 bases at V and 3 bases at J, with 11 bases between the two ends. The CDR3 nucleotides are TGTGCCATCAGTGATTCGGTGGGGGAAGAGACCCAGTACTTC. This encodes CAISDSVGEETQYF.

V and J are TRBV20-1 and TRBJ2-1; 7 bases align to TRBD2. V was clipped by 1 base and J by 4 bases; unmatched bases: 7. There are 15 residues in the CDR3. Germline lookup yields CDR1 DFQATT and CDR2 SNEGSKA (reference sequence). As DNA, the CDR3 is TGCAGTGCTAGAGTGGGGAGGGAAGCGTACAATGAGCAGTTCTTC. Translation: CSARVGREAYNEQFF.

This clonotype occurred a few times. The rearrangement uses TRBV9 and TRBJ1-6, with D hard to call. CDR1 is SGDLS and CDR2 is YYNGEE in the germline V gene. This CDR3 has 14 residues. Trimming pared 1 base from V and 7 bases from J, leaving 9 bases between. The CDR3 region has the DNA TGTGCCAGCAGCGTACTGAGGGCCAATTCACCCCTCCACTTT. Encoded protein: CASSVLRANSPLHF.

The chain recombines TRBV20-1 with TRBJ2-1; possibly TRBD2 for D (6 bases). The germline V gene encodes CDR1 DFQATT and CDR2 SNEGSKA (reference sequence). CDR3 size: 12 residues. The V end was cut by 5 bases, the J end by 8 bases, with 13 bases between. In DNA form, the CDR3 reads TGCAGTGCTTATGGGCCGGGGGATGAGCAGTTCTTC. Amino acid sequence: CSAYGPGDEQFF.

This clonotype was detected a few times. The chain recombines TRBV12-3 or TRBV12-4 with TRBJ2-3, with TRBD2 identical over 7 bases. This CDR3 spans 15 amino acids. Unmatched junction bases numbered 6, after V lost 2 bases and J lost 4 bases. The CDR3 region has the DNA TGTGCCAGCAGTTTACGCGGGAGTAGTTCAGATACGCAGTATTTT. Residues: CASSLRGSSSDTQYF.

The chain couples TRBV10-3 to TRBJ1-6; tentative D call: TRBD1 (5 bases). In germline, CDR1 is ENHRY, CDR2 SYGVKD. The CDR3 is made up of 17 amino acids. The V and J ends lost 0 bases and 0 bases respectively, with 9 bases between them. CDR3 sequence (DNA): TGTGCCATCAGTGAGTCCCAGGGCAACTCCTATAATTCACCCCTCCACTTT. Translating it yields CAISESQGNSYNSPLHF.

This clonotype was counted a few times. This rearrangement joins TRBV20-1 to TRBJ2-1; no firm D call. Germline assignment: CDR1 DFQATT and CDR2 SNEGSKA (reference sequence). This CDR3 spans 11 amino acids. The V end lost 7 bases, the J end lost 12 bases, and 16 bases lay between the germline ends. CDR3 amino acids: CSVPRVLGQFF. As DNA, the CDR3 is TGCAGTGTCCCCCGAGTGTTGGGGCAGTTCTTC.

This chain connects TRBV11-1 to TRBJ1-2; D may be TRBD1 (6 bases). The germline V and J ends were trimmed by 4 bases and 2 bases, with 17 bases remaining between them. The CDR3 sequence is 16 residues long. Germline V CDR1 and CDR2: SGHAT, FQDESV (reference sequence). In DNA, the CDR3 is TGTGCCAGCAGCTCAGAGACAGGATTTTTGAACTATGGCTACACCTTC. Protein product: CASSSETGFLNYGYTF.

This chain links TRBV11-2 with TRBJ2-4; 8 nucleotides line up with TRBD1. Losses at the gene ends were 6 bases for V and 2 bases for J; bases not matched to a gene: 15. Germline loops: CDR1 SGHAT, CDR2 FQNNGV. The CDR3 sequence is 18 residues long. The CDR3 DNA sequence: TGTGCCAGCAGTTACCGGGACAGGATTGCCGAGTCCAAAAACATTCAGTACTTC. It encodes CASSYRDRIAESKNIQYF.

With regard to this clonotype: The junction and the germline gene differ at one end; a read error may be behind it. This chain links TRBV20-1 with TRBJ1-3; 7 nucleotides agree with TRBD1. From germline, CDR1 is DFQATT and CDR2 SNEGSKA (reference sequence). The CDR3 is made up of 16 amino acids. The CDR3 here is CSARDRQGKSGNIIYF. The DNA of the CDR3 is TGCAGTGCTAGAGATAGACAGGGAAAATCCGGAAACATCATATATTTT.

Ten or more counts support this clonotype. V is TRBV29-1 and J is TRBJ1-2; D is uncertain. CDR1 and CDR2 (germline): SQVTM, ANQGSEA. Trimming took 6 bases from V and 8 from J, leaving 16 bases between them. The CDR3 consists of 12 residues. CDR3 sequence reads: CSVDLSAKGYTF. As DNA, the CDR3 is TGCAGCGTGGACCTTAGCGCAAAGGGCTACACCTTC.

The chain employs TRBV6-5 and TRBJ1-1; a weak D match, TRBD1 (5 bases). The germline V and J ends were trimmed by 5 bases and 4 bases, with 14 bases remaining between them. CDR1 is MNHEY, CDR2 SVGAGI, per germline. The CDR3 extends over 14 amino acids. CDR3 in amino acids: CASSAVRGATEAFF. The CDR3 DNA follows: TGTGCCAGCAGTGCCGTAAGAGGGGCCACTGAAGCTTTCTTT.

Regarding this clonotype: A much bigger clone sits one base away, suggesting this may be a read error. This chain connects TRBV6-5 to TRBJ2-3, with D uncertain. Germline assignment: CDR1 MNHEY and CDR2 SVGAGI. The CDR3 has 14 residues. Trimming removed 2 bases at V and 0 bases at J, with 6 bases between. CDR3 amino acids: CASSYLDSTDTQYF. The CDR3, as DNA: TGTGCCAGCAGTTACCTCGACAGCACAGATACGCAGTATTTT.

The rearrangement uses TRBV2 and TRBJ2-3; the match to TRBD2 covers 12 bases. This CDR3 spans 16 amino acids. The germline gives CDR1 SNHLY, CDR2 FYNNEI. V shed 6 bases and J 1 base; nucleotides not matched to a gene: 5. The CDR3 protein is CASSTSGGYRTDTQYF. CDR3 DNA: TGTGCCAGCAGCACTAGCGGGGGGTATCGCACAGATACGCAGTATTTT.

The chain recombines TRBV3-1 with TRBJ1-1; D is possibly TRBD1 (6 bases). V dropped 4 bases and J dropped 3 bases, with 18 bases sitting between them. The CDR3 sequence is 16 residues long. From germline, CDR1 is LGHDT and CDR2 YNNKEL (reference sequence). Here the CDR3 reads CASSLAGGVGDTEAFF. The CDR3 DNA sequence: TGTGCCAGCAGCCTCGCTGGGGGCGTGGGGGACACTGAAGCTTTCTTT.

CDR3 region: CASSVDRGQEIYGYTF. The CDR3 nucleotides are TGCGCCAGCAGCGTGGACAGGGGGCAAGAGATCTATGGCTACACCTTC. V and J are TRBV5-1 and TRBJ1-2; the match to TRBD1 covers 11 bases. Losses at the gene ends were 4 bases for V and 4 bases for J; bases not matched to a gene: 9. Germline V gene sequence: CDR1 SGHRS, CDR2 YFSETQ. CDR3 length: 16 amino acids.

The J gene is TRBJ1-2, the V gene TRBV7-9; D remains unclear. The ends were cut back, 5 bases at V and 7 bases at J, with 11 bases in the middle. In germline, CDR1 is SEHNR, CDR2 FQNEAQ (reference sequence). The CDR3 is 12 amino acids. The CDR3 here is CASSPGLVGYTF. DNA of the CDR3: TGTGCCAGCAGCCCAGGATTAGTTGGCTACACCTTC. Using reference TRBV7-9 and TRBJ1-2 for the parts outside the CDR3, the full variable domain is DTGVSQNPRHKITKRGQNVTFRCDPISEHNRLYWYRQTLGQGPEFLTYFQNEAQLEKSRLLSDRFSAERPKGSFSTLEIQRTEQGDSAMYLCASSPGLVGYTFGSGTRLTVV.

This clonotype was seen a few times. V and J are TRBV5-1 and TRBJ2-4; 7 positions agree with TRBD1. Germline-derived CDR1 and CDR2 are SGHRS and YFSETQ. Trimming cost V 4 bases and J 5 bases; bases outside gene matches: 15. This CDR3 has 17 residues. The CDR3: CASSVERGRLSENIQYF. The DNA of the CDR3 is TGCGCCAGCAGCGTAGAGAGGGGGCGCCTTTCGGAAAACATTCAGTACTTC.

The J gene is TRBJ1-2, the V gene TRBV6-5; 7 nucleotides match TRBD1. Germline values: CDR1 MNHEY, CDR2 SVGAGI. The J segment lost 8 bases and the V segment lost 6 bases, leaving 9 bases of the junction unmatched. There are 13 residues in the CDR3. CDR3 loop: CASSRDSYGGYTF. CDR3 sequence (DNA): TGTGCCAGCAGCCGGGACAGTTACGGGGGCTACACCTTC.

This clonotype came up a few times. The rearrangement uses TRBV20-1 and TRBJ1-2, with a weak D call TRBD1 (5 bases). This CDR3 is built from 13 residues. Deletions cut 2 bases from V and 1 base from J, with 8 bases between. In germline, CDR1 is DFQATT, CDR2 SNEGSKA (reference sequence). This CDR3 reads CSARLQGNYGYTF. CDR3 nucleotide sequence: TGCAGTGCTAGACTCCAGGGTAACTATGGCTACACCTTC.

This clonotype was detected only a few times. The chain combines TRBV7-2 with TRBJ2-3; D gene uncertain. This CDR3 has 15 amino acids. Looked up from germline, CDR1 is SGHTA and CDR2 is FQGNSA. V gave up 2 bases and J gave up 4 bases, with 13 bases separating them. The CDR3 loop is CASSLNSRVSDTQYF. The CDR3 DNA sequence: TGTGCCAGCAGCTTAAACTCCCGGGTATCAGATACGCAGTATTTT.